The rows below give T cell receptor beta chains drawn from one sample of a study of shared clonotypes between healthy human individuals. Produced via immunoSEQ multiplex PCR; TCRdb's table is partial and in-frame only. The sample includes about 2.3 million clones, about nine tenths seen only once; the top ten take around 0.38%. Sequenced input: naive CD4+ T cells from PBMCs. Receptors originate from a man aged 18 to 35 in good health. Some clones in this sample may be carry-over from other donors' samples. Both conserved end residues are part of each CDR3. The order of the fields is D gene, clone size, J gene, V gene, CDR3 protein, CDR3 DNA. A D gene is named only where the DNA matches it firmly. Clone size is shown for a subset of rows, as once, few, many or a class of expanded clone.

- - TRBJ1-1 TRBV4-3 CASSQVFGTEAFF TGCGCCAGCAGCCAAGTGTTCGGTACTGAAGCTTTCTTT
- - TRBJ2-1 TRBV7-9 CASSLAPFAGSADEQFF TGTGCCAGCAGCTTAGCCCCTTTCGCGGGAAGCGCGGATGAGCAGTTCTTC
- - TRBJ2-5 TRBV9 CASSPLGGQQETQYF TGTGCCAGCAGCCCCTTGGGGGGGCAGCAAGAGACCCAGTACTTC
- once TRBJ2-1 TRBV7-8 CASSTRRDSVNEQFF TGTGCCAGCAGCACCCGCCGGGACTCCGTGAATGAGCAGTTCTTC
- - TRBJ1-1 TRBV6-1 CASSVGSLTEAFF TGTGCCAGCAGTGTAGGGAGTCTCACTGAAGCTTTCTTT
- - TRBJ2-5 TRBV6-1 CASSDQGETQYF TGTGCCAGCAGTGACCAGGGAGAGACCCAGTACTTC
TRBD1 - TRBJ2-2 TRBV7-9 CASSLTGADGELFF TGTGCCAGCAGCTTGACAGGGGCGGACGGGGAGCTGTTTTTT
- - TRBJ1-1 TRBV5-1 CASSLRGQLNTEAFF TGCGCCAGCAGCCTACGCGGGCAGCTGAACACTGAAGCTTTCTTT
- - TRBJ2-5 TRBV28 CASSPPTLTVETQYF TGTGCCAGCAGTCCCCCGACTCTTACGGTGGAGACCCAGTACTTC
TRBD2 - TRBJ2-1 TRBV9 CASSVDLRTSTNEQFF TGTGCCAGCAGCGTAGATCTCAGGACTAGCACGAATGAGCAGTTCTTC
- once TRBJ1-1 TRBV2 CASSEIAVNTEAFF TGTGCCAGCAGTGAAATTGCAGTGAACACTGAAGCTTTCTTT
TRBD1 - TRBJ1-4 TRBV15 CATSRDQGRGQEKLFF TGTGCCACCAGCAGAGATCAGGGCAGGGGGCAGGAAAAACTGTTTTTT
- - TRBJ2-1 TRBV11-2 CASSLGSNEQFF TGTGCCAGCAGCCTCGGGTCCAATGAGCAGTTCTTC
TRBD1 - TRBJ1-2 TRBV18 CASSPGQGRDVGYGYTF TGTGCCAGCTCACCCGGACAGGGGCGGGATGTAGGCTATGGCTACACCTTC
TRBD2 - TRBJ2-2 TRBV9 CASRPGTRFTGELFF TGTGCCAGCAGGCCCGGGACTAGGTTCACCGGGGAGCTGTTTTTT
- - TRBJ1-5 TRBV6-1 CASSVVGNQPQHF TGTGCCAGCAGTGTTGTGGGAAATCAGCCCCAGCATTTT
- - TRBJ1-2 TRBV7-2 CATSVGGAGYTF TGTGCCACATCGGTGGGGGGTGCTGGCTACACCTTC
- - TRBJ2-5 TRBV5-1 CASSSDTVGGETQYF TGCGCCAGCAGCTCGGACACGGTTGGAGGGGAGACCCAGTACTTC
- - TRBJ1-1 TRBV5-1 CASSAGSATEAFF TGCGCCAGCAGCGCAGGATCGGCCACTGAAGCTTTCTTT
TRBD2 - TRBJ2-1 TRBV7-2 CASSFRLANNEQFF TGTGCCAGCAGCTTCCGACTAGCGAACAATGAGCAGTTCTTC
- - TRBJ2-1 TRBV10-1 CASSESGPGRNEQFF TGCGCCAGCAGTGAGTCGGGACCCGGCCGCAATGAGCAGTTCTTC
TRBD1 - TRBJ1-2 TRBV6-1 CASSDLQGNGYTF TGTGCCAGCAGTGACTTACAGGGGAATGGCTACACCTTC
TRBD2 - TRBJ2-1 TRBV12-5 CASINGRAIGSYNEQFF TGTGCTAGTATTAACGGGAGGGCCATCGGGTCCTACAATGAGCAGTTCTTC
- - TRBJ1-1 TRBV14 CASSPQGGATEAFF TGTGCCAGCAGCCCTCAAGGGGGGGCCACTGAAGCTTTCTTT
TRBD2 - TRBJ2-1 TRBV11-2 CASSSSSGSSYNEQFF TGTGCCAGCAGCTCGTCTAGCGGGAGCTCCTACAATGAGCAGTTCTTC
- - TRBJ1-5 TRBV6-5 CASREDSFQPQHF TGTGCCAGCAGAGAGGACAGTTTTCAGCCCCAGCATTTT
TRBD2 - TRBJ2-1 TRBV5-1 CASSRDTGTSGTVF TGCGCCAGCTCCCGGGACACCGGGACTAGCGGGACGGTCTTC
- - TRBJ2-3 TRBV7-9 CASTRGLRGGTDTQYF TGTGCCAGCACCCGGGGACTCAGGGGTGGCACAGATACGCAGTATTTT
TRBD1 once TRBJ1-2 TRBV19 CASSTPGTADGYTF TGTGCCAGTAGTACCCCCGGGACAGCTGACGGCTACACCTTC
- - TRBJ1-3 TRBV2 CASLREGPGNTIYF TGTGCCAGCTTGAGAGAGGGCCCGGGAAACACCATATATTTT
- - TRBJ1-5 TRBV7-9 CASSSGIYQPQHF TGTGCCAGCAGCTCCGGGATCTATCAGCCCCAGCATTTT
- - TRBJ2-6 TRBV7-9 CASSLEVGANVLTF TGTGCCAGCAGCTTAGAAGTTGGGGCCAACGTCCTGACTTTC
TRBD2 - TRBJ2-7 TRBV18 CASSPQAGAAYEQYF TGTGCCAGCTCACCACAGGCGGGAGCTGCCTACGAGCAGTACTTC
- - TRBJ2-6 TRBV2 CASSRGANVLTF TGTGCCAGCAGTAGAGGGGCCAACGTCCTGACTTTC
TRBD1 - TRBJ1-5 TRBV10-3 CAISESGDRGSGQPQHF TGTGCCATCAGTGAGTCCGGGGACAGGGGGTCTGGGCAGCCCCAGCATTTT
TRBD2 once TRBJ2-1 TRBV9 CASSVGPSGRGYNEQFF TGTGCCAGCAGCGTAGGCCCTAGCGGGAGGGGCTACAATGAGCAGTTCTTC
TRBD1 once TRBJ1-2 TRBV27 CASSPVGQGAFYGYTF TGTGCCAGCAGTCCTGTGGGACAGGGGGCTTTTTATGGCTACACCTTC
- - TRBJ2-1 TRBV29-1 CSVGSSQGSYNEQFF TGCAGCGTTGGAAGTTCACAGGGCTCCTACAATGAGCAGTTCTTC
TRBD1 - TRBJ2-7 TRBV2 CASGTGASEQYF TGTGCCAGCGGGACAGGGGCCTCCGAGCAGTACTTC
- - TRBJ1-1 TRBV7-9 CASSLRRVNTEAFF TGTGCCAGCAGCCTTCGCAGGGTGAACACTGAAGCTTTCTTT
- - TRBJ1-5 TRBV5-6 CASSLGPLINQPQHF TGTGCCAGCAGCTTGGGGCCTCTGATCAATCAGCCCCAGCATTTT
- once TRBJ2-7 TRBV29-1 CSVATDTYEQYF TGCAGCGTTGCCACGGACACCTACGAGCAGTACTTC
- once TRBJ1-6 TRBV28 CASSLRARDNSPLHF TGTGCCAGCAGTTTGAGAGCACGAGATAATTCACCCCTCCACTTT
- few TRBJ1-1 TRBV7-6 CASSWVGGSNTEAFF TGTGCCAGCAGCTGGGTGGGGGGCTCGAACACTGAAGCTTTCTTT
- - TRBJ1-1 TRBV2 CASSEGLTVPEAFF TGTGCCAGCAGTGAAGGACTGACAGTTCCCGAAGCTTTCTTT
TRBD2 - TRBJ2-1 TRBV29-1 CSVDQNLAGAYNEQFF TGCAGCGTCGATCAAAATCTAGCGGGAGCCTACAATGAGCAGTTCTTC
TRBD2 - TRBJ2-1 TRBV7-9 CASSLGTSLNEQFF TGTGCCAGCAGCTTGGGGACTAGTCTCAATGAGCAGTTCTTC
- - TRBJ1-5 TRBV28 CASSIPGAWQPQHF TGTGCCAGCAGTATCCCGGGAGCCTGGCAGCCCCAGCATTTT
TRBD1 - TRBJ2-7 TRBV5-1 CASSTDRGHLAEQYF TGCGCCAGCAGCACCGACAGGGGCCACCTGGCCGAGCAGTACTTC
TRBD1 - TRBJ2-3 TRBV7-2 CASSPSRGRDGTQYF TGTGCCAGCAGCCCTAGCAGGGGGCGCGATGGAACGCAGTATTTT
- - TRBJ2-5 TRBV5-1 CASSSGPEETQYF TGCGCCAGCAGCTCCGGGCCAGAAGAGACCCAGTACTTC